The rows below give T cell receptor beta chains drawn from one sample of a study of T-cell memory formation after mild COVID-19. Using its own MiXCR run on the 5' RACE reads, TCRdb lists one record per CDR3 protein. This sample has approximately 500,000 distinct CDR3 sequences, with approximately 25% found just once. Material for sequencing was PBMCs or a T cell subset sorted from them (not recorded which). The source is an adult woman who had mild COVID-19 (a few samples of this study predate the infection). Cell type and time point are not known. Both conserved end residues are part of each CDR3. D genes are given only for firm matches. Size is omitted from some rows. Given values are once, few, many or a class for expanded clones.

v_gene,d_gene,j_gene,abundance,CDR3nt,CDR3aa
TRBV5-1,.,TRBJ2-5,few,TGCGCCAGCAGCTTGTTGGCTGGATCGGTGACCCAGTACTTC,CASSLLAGSVTQYF
TRBV24-1,TRBD1,TRBJ2-1,few,TGTGCCACCAGTGATCCGAGACAGGGGGCGAGCTTGGTTGAGCAGTTCTTC,CATSDPRQGASLVEQFF
TRBV12-3/TRBV12-4,.,TRBJ2-1,many,TGTGCCAGCAGTTTATCTCCTATTTTAGGGCGGGGTACCTACAATGAGCAGTTCTTC,CASSLSPILGRGTYNEQFF
TRBV29-1,.,TRBJ2-3,few,TGCAGCGTTGAGGGTGGGCAGTATTTT,CSVEGGQYF
TRBV7-9,.,TRBJ2-5,few,TGTGCCAGCAGGGTTGGGGAAGAGACCCAGTACTTC,CASRVGEETQYF
TRBV11-3,TRBD1,TRBJ1-1,.,TGTGCCAGCAGCATCCCGGGACAGGGACCTGAAGCTTTCTTT,CASSIPGQGPEAFF
TRBV6-1,.,TRBJ1-5,.,TGTGCCAGCAGTGAAGCCAGTACGGGGGTTCGACAGCCCCAGCATTTT,CASSEASTGVRQPQHF
TRBV4-3,TRBD2,TRBJ2-7,many,TGCGCCAGCAGCCAAGCCGGGACTAGCGGGAGCCCCTACGAGCAGTACTTC,CASSQAGTSGSPYEQYF
TRBV7-9,TRBD2,TRBJ2-7,.,TGTGCCAGCAGCTTGGCTAGCGGGAGCGACGAGCAGTACTTC,CASSLASGSDEQYF
TRBV12-5,TRBD2,TRBJ2-7,few,TGTGCTAGTGGTTCGAGCGGGGGGAGCTCCTACGAGCAGTACTTC,CASGSSGGSSYEQYF
TRBV20-1,TRBD1,TRBJ2-3,.,TGCAGTGCTAGTGGACAGGGGGGTCGATCTAGCACAGATACGCAGTATTTT,CSASGQGGRSSTDTQYF
TRBV12-3/TRBV12-4,.,TRBJ2-1,.,TGTGCCAGCAGTTCTCTAGCTATAGGGCAGTTCTTC,CASSSLAIGQFF
TRBV15,.,TRBJ1-1,.,TGTGCCACCAGCAGAGGTGGGGGCTCGAACACTGAAGCTTTCTTT,CATSRGGGSNTEAFF
TRBV5-4,.,TRBJ1-2,few,TGTGCCAGCAGCGAAGCAAGTCTGCCAGCTAACTATGGCTACACCTTC,CASSEASLPANYGYTF
TRBV7-3,TRBD2,TRBJ2-5,few,TGTGCCAGCAGCTCCCGGGCGGGGGGGAAAGAGACCCAGTACTTC,CASSSRAGGKETQYF
TRBV20-1,.,TRBJ2-2,few,TGCAGTGCTATAGTGGGCGACACCGGGGAGCTGTTTTTT,CSAIVGDTGELFF
TRBV12-5,TRBD2,TRBJ2-7,.,TGTGCTAGTGGTTTGGTAGGGACTAGCGGGAGCTACGAGCAGTACTTC,CASGLVGTSGSYEQYF
TRBV4-3,TRBD2,TRBJ2-7,few,TGCGCCAGCAGCCAAGATAGCGGGAAGGTTTACGAGCAGTACTTC,CASSQDSGKVYEQYF
TRBV19,.,TRBJ1-2,few,TGTGCCAGTAGTCGGGCCAATGGCTACACCTTC,CASSRANGYTF
TRBV24-1,.,TRBJ2-1,once,TGTGCCACCAGTGATTTGCTTTTAAGGGACCCGGGCTTGGATGAGCAGTTCTTC,CATSDLLLRDPGLDEQFF
TRBV30,.,TRBJ1-5,.,TGTGCCTGGGCTGGACGGATTAGCAATCAGCCCCAGCATTTT,CAWAGRISNQPQHF
TRBV7-3,TRBD2,TRBJ2-1,.,TGTGCCAGCAGTTATGGACTAGTAGGCAATGAGCAGTTCTTC,CASSYGLVGNEQFF
TRBV28,TRBD1,TRBJ2-7,few,TGTGCCAGCAGTTCCCCCGGGACAGGAGAGTTGAAGCAGTACTTC,CASSSPGTGELKQYF
TRBV10-3,.,TRBJ2-5,.,TGTGCCATCGGCGAAGGACCCCCGGGGCAAGAGACCCAGTACTTC,CAIGEGPPGQETQYF
TRBV20-1,TRBD2,TRBJ2-3,few,TGCAGTGCTAGAGGGCGGGCATCCAGCGGGAGATGGACAGATACGCAGTATTTT,CSARGRASSGRWTDTQYF
TRBV7-9,.,TRBJ2-3,.,TGTGCCAGCAGCTTAGCGGTTCCGGATACGCAGTATTTT,CASSLAVPDTQYF
TRBV5-1,.,TRBJ2-1,.,TGCGCCAGCCAACTCGATGGGGATATTTACAATGAGCAGTTCTTC,CASQLDGDIYNEQFF
TRBV10-3,.,TRBJ2-1,few,TGTGCCATCAGTGCCCGACAGGACTACAATGAGCAGTTCTTC,CAISARQDYNEQFF
TRBV7-2,TRBD2,TRBJ2-1,.,TGTGCCAGCAGCCACCGGGGGGAATTAAATGAGCAGTTCTTC,CASSHRGELNEQFF
TRBV12-3/TRBV12-4,TRBD1,TRBJ2-2,few,TGTGCCAGCAGGCGCTGGACAGGGGCGATGAACACCGGGGAGCTGTTTTTT,CASRRWTGAMNTGELFF
TRBV19,TRBD2,TRBJ2-3,.,TGTGCCACCCAACTAGCGGGGGGGCCAGATACGCAGTATTTT,CATQLAGGPDTQYF
TRBV27,.,TRBJ2-1,.,TGTGCCAGCAGTTTATACCTAGAGTCTTTCTACAATGAGCAGTTCTTC,CASSLYLESFYNEQFF
TRBV7-2,.,TRBJ2-5,.,TGTGCCAGCAGCTTAGCCCGTGGGACCCAGTACTTC,CASSLARGTQYF
TRBV18,.,TRBJ1-1,few,TGTGCCAGCTCACCAATTAATAGCAAGTCGAACACTGAAGCTTTCTTT,CASSPINSKSNTEAFF
TRBV19,.,TRBJ2-5,few,TGTGCCAGCCGTAGACCAGGGGAGACCCAGTACTTC,CASRRPGETQYF
TRBV29-1,TRBD1,TRBJ2-7,many,TGCAGCGTGAGACAGGGGAGCCACGAGCAGTACTTC,CSVRQGSHEQYF
TRBV25-1,.,TRBJ2-2,.,TGTGCCAGCAGTGATTTTACGGCCGGGGGCGACACCGGGGAGCTGTTTTTT,CASSDFTAGGDTGELFF
TRBV5-1,.,TRBJ1-4,few,TGCGCCAGCAGCTCGATATTCCCCGAGACAGCTAATGAAAAACTGTTTTTT,CASSSIFPETANEKLFF
TRBV14,TRBD2,TRBJ2-7,.,TGTGCCAGCAGCTATTCTAGCGGGAGGGCCAACGAGCAGTACTTC,CASSYSSGRANEQYF
TRBV7-8,.,TRBJ2-5,.,TGTGCCAGCAGCTTAGAGCGCACCACCTCGCGGGAGACCCAGTACTTC,CASSLERTTSRETQYF
TRBV9,TRBD2,TRBJ2-1,.,TGTGCCAGCAGCACTAGCGGGGGTAGCTACAATGAGCAGTTCTTC,CASSTSGGSYNEQFF
TRBV2,.,TRBJ2-1,.,TGTGCCAGCAGTGAAGGAATAAGAGAAAGAGGGATATCCTACAATGAGCAGTTCTTC,CASSEGIRERGISYNEQFF
TRBV12-3/TRBV12-4,TRBD1,TRBJ1-5,.,TGTGCCAGCGGGGCGACAGGGGCTTACCAGCCCCAGCATTTT,CASGATGAYQPQHF
TRBV29-1,.,TRBJ2-1,few,TGCAGCGTCGTACTTTTAAGCTCCTACAATGAGCAGTTCTTC,CSVVLLSSYNEQFF
TRBV5-1,.,TRBJ2-5,.,TGCGCCAGCAGCTTTACAGGGATTGAGACCCAGTACTTC,CASSFTGIETQYF
TRBV9,.,TRBJ1-2,.,TGTGCCAGCAGCGTGGACGCTTCTAACTATGGCTACACCTTC,CASSVDASNYGYTF
TRBV2,.,TRBJ1-2,few,TGTGCCAGACAGGGTGTCTATGGCTACACCTTC,CARQGVYGYTF
TRBV6-2/TRBV6-3,TRBD2,TRBJ2-7,.,TGTGCCAGCGGTCACTTCCGACGGGAGGGCCTTGTGTTCGAGCAGTACTTC,CASGHFRREGLVFEQYF
TRBV29-1,.,TRBJ1-1,.,TGCAGCGTTCCATTGGACATTTCGAACACTGAAGCTTTCTTT,CSVPLDISNTEAFF
TRBV7-6,.,TRBJ1-4,.,TGTGCCAGCAGTGTACAAACATCAGGCGAAAAACTGTTTTTT,CASSVQTSGEKLFF